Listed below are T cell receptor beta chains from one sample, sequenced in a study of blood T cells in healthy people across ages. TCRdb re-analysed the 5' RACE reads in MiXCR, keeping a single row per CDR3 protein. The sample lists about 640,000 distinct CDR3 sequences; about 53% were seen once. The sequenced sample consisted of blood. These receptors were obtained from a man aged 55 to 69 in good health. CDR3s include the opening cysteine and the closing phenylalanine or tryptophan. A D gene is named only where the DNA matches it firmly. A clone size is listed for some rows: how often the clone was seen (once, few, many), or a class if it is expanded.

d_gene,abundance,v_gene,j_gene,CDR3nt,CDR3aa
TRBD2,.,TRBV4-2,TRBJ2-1,TGTGCCAGCAGCCCCGGACTAGCGGGGGTCACCGAGGATGAGCAGTTCTTC,CASSPGLAGVTEDEQFF
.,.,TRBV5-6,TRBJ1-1,TGTGCCAGCAGCTCGACGCTCACGGGGGGTGAAGCTTTCTTT,CASSSTLTGGEAFF
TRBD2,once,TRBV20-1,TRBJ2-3,TGCAGTGCGTGGACTAGCGGACGTAGCACAGATACGCAGTATTTT,CSAWTSGRSTDTQYF
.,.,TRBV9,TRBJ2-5,TGTGCCAGCAGCTCGGGGACTTCGCGTGAGCAGTACTTC,CASSSGTSREQYF
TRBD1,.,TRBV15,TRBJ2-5,TGTGCCACCAGCTATTTTGGACAGGCCCAAGAGACCCAGTACTTC,CATSYFGQAQETQYF
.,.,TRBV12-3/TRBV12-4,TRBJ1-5,TGTGCCAGCAGTTTAGGGGCAGCCCGCAGCAAGCCCCAGCATTTT,CASSLGAARSKPQHF
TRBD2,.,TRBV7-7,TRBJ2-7,TGTGCCAGCAGCCTCGATAGCGGGAGCTCCTACAATGAGCAGTACTTC,CASSLDSGSSYNEQYF
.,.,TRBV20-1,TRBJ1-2,TGCAGTGCTAGAGATCCCACAGGGCTCTATGGCTACACCTTC,CSARDPTGLYGYTF
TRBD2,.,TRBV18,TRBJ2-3,TGTGCCAGCTCATCCCAACCGGGACTAGCGGGGGAGCTCACAGATACGCAGTATTTT,CASSSQPGLAGELTDTQYF
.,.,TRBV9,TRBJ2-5,TGTGCCAGCAGCGTAGGGGTGGGCCTGACCCAGTACTTC,CASSVGVGLTQYF
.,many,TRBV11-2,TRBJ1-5,TGTGCCAGCAGCTTAGATCAAGGTCAGCCCCAGCATTTT,CASSLDQGQPQHF
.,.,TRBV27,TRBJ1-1,TGTGCCAGCAGTCCTCTTACAGGGAGGTCGACTGAAGCTTTCTTT,CASSPLTGRSTEAFF
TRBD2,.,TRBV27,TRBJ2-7,TGTGCCAGCAGTCAGGGACTACTGTCTACCTACGAGCAGTACTTC,CASSQGLLSTYEQYF
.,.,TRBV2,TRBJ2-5,TGTGCCAGCAGGGCCACCGAAGAGACCCAGTACTTC,CASRATEETQYF